This T cell receptor beta chain was recovered during a study of a mutant IDH1 vaccine in newly diagnosed glioma. General study results and limits: There seemed to be no relation between pseudoprogression and changes in top peripheral T cell clonotypes.

Germline trimming cut 4 bases from V and 0 bases from J; bases unmatched to any gene: 2. The CDR3 has 15 amino acids. The V gene's germline CDR1 is LNHNV and CDR2 YYDKDF (reference sequence). The data were produced by immunoSEQ multiplex PCR, yet TCRdb's version contains in-frame clones alone and is incomplete. The data show about 92,000 clones, around 77% seen once. Stated time point: baseline, week 1 (first vaccination visit). Treatment defined: pre-vaccination baseline after standard-of-care therapy. A word on this clone: Antigen unknown.

The sample consisted of PBMCs, taken from a glioma patient treated with radiotherapy, temozolomide or both. The TCR originated in a man aged 35 to 55 with glioma. V and J are TRBV15 and TRBJ2-7; 11 bases match TRBD2. CDR3 region: CATSISGRASYEQYF. The DNA of the CDR3 is TGTGCCACCAGCATTAGCGGGAGGGCCTCCTACGAGCAGTACTTC.